The 28 T cell receptor beta chains reported below all come from one sample, sequenced in a study of OX40 agonist ivuxolimab in advanced cancers. This table comes from immunoSEQ multiplex PCR, and its TCRdb copy is limited to in-frame clones, with some not included. The sample lists approximately 26,000 clones; roughly 84% were seen once. The sequenced sample was CD4+ or CD8+ T cells sorted from blood, obtained in a trial of the OX40 agonist ivuxolimab. The receptor source for this set is an adult with an advanced solid tumor such as melanoma, head and neck, liver or kidney cancer.

The chain recombines TRBV2 with TRBJ2-7, with D tentatively TRBD1 or TRBD2 (5 bases each). The CDR3 is 15 residues long. Per the germline V gene, CDR1 is SNHLY and CDR2 is FYNNEI. V gave up 7 bases and J gave up 3 bases, with 19 bases separating them. CDR3 protein: CASTLGPGTYYEQYF. CDR3 DNA sequence: TGTGCCAGCACCCTAGGCCCCGGGACGTACTACGAGCAGTACTTC.

This sequence joins TRBV7-2 and TRBJ2-7; the match to TRBD1 covers 7 bases. CDR3 size: 15 residues. The germline gives CDR1 SGHTA, CDR2 FQGNSA. V gave up 3 bases and J gave up 3 bases; unmatched junction bases: 8. Here the CDR3 reads CASSFQTGTYYEQYF. Written as DNA, the CDR3 is TGTGCCAGCAGCTTCCAGACAGGGACCTACTACGAGCAGTACTTC.

This chain links TRBV2 with TRBJ2-1, with a weak D call TRBD1 (5 bases). Trimming stripped 7 bases from V and 5 bases from J, with 12 bases between. CDR1 is SNHLY and CDR2 is FYNNEI in the germline V gene. The CDR3 is 13 residues long. Written as DNA, the CDR3 is TGTGCCAGCACCCTGACAGAGAACAATGAGCAGTTCTTC. Translating gives CASTLTENNEQFF. Full variable domain (outside the CDR3, taken from reference TRBV2 and TRBJ2-1): EPEVTQTPSHQVTQMGQEVILRCVPISNHLYFYWYRQILGQKVEFLVSFYNNEISEKSEIFDDQFSVERPDGSNFTLKIRSTKLEDSAMYFCASTLTENNEQFFGPGTRLTVL.

The CDR3: CASSLWDSYNEQFF. DNA of the CDR3: TGTGCCAGCAGCTTATGGGACTCTTACAATGAGCAGTTCTTC. The chain uses TRBV7-6 and TRBJ2-1, with D possibly matching TRBD2 (6 bases). Germline CDR1 reads SGHVS; CDR2 reads FNYEAQ. The CDR3 is made up of 14 amino acids. Trimming cost V 2 bases and J 4 bases, with 9 bases left between them.

The J gene is TRBJ2-7, the V gene TRBV28, with D possibly called TRBD1 or TRBD2 (6 bases each). The CDR3 covers 14 residues. Trimming took 3 bases from V and 7 from J, leaving 16 bases between them. Germline CDR1 and CDR2: MDHEN and SYDVKM. The CDR3 nucleotides read TGTGCCAGCAGTTTCCGGGGGCTTTCTGGGGAGCAGTACTTC. Encoded protein: CASSFRGLSGEQYF.

This sequence joins TRBV19 and TRBJ2-1; 9 bases line up with TRBD1. This CDR3 has 14 amino acids. Germline CDR1 is LNHDA and CDR2 is SQIVND (reference sequence). V lost 6 bases to trimming and J lost 3 bases; unmatched junction nucleotides: 3. In DNA, the CDR3 is TGTGCCAGTAGGGGACAGGGATTCTACAATGAGCAGTTCTTC. Amino acid sequence: CASRGQGFYNEQFF. The complete variable domain, with remaining parts taken from reference TRBV19 and TRBJ2-1, reads DGGITQSPKYLFRKEGQNVTLSCEQNLNHDAMYWYRQDPGQGLRLIYYSQIVNDFQKGDIAEGYSVSREKKESFPLTVTSAQKNPTAFYLCASRGQGFYNEQFFGPGTRLTVL.

This chain connects TRBV7-9 to TRBJ1-2; TRBD1 matches 8 bases. The V gene's germline CDR1 is SEHNR and CDR2 FQNEAQ (reference sequence). This CDR3 spans 14 amino acids. V lost 5 bases and J lost 7; bases outside the gene matches: 9. The CDR3 sequence is CASSPGQGAGGYTF. The CDR3 DNA reads TGTGCCAGCAGCCCGGGGCAGGGGGCGGGTGGCTACACCTTC.

The chain links TRBV27 to TRBJ1-3; possible D gene TRBD1, 5 bases. CDR3 length: 14 residues. Germline loops: CDR1 MNHEY, CDR2 SMNVEV (reference sequence). The V and J ends lost 10 bases and 1 base respectively, with 14 bases between them. The CDR3 DNA follows: TGTGCCACCCGGGACGGAAATTCTGGAAACACCATATATTTT. The encoded protein is CATRDGNSGNTIYF.

The rearrangement uses TRBV30 and TRBJ2-1; D is unclear. The CDR3 runs to 14 residues. CDR1 and CDR2 (germline): GTSNPN, SVGIG (reference sequence). V lost 2 bases, J lost 0 bases, and 8 bases lay in between. This CDR3 reads CAWSLSVSYNEQFF. DNA of the CDR3: TGTGCCTGGAGTTTATCCGTCTCCTACAATGAGCAGTTCTTC. Filled out from reference TRBV30 and TRBJ2-1, the complete variable domain reads SQTIHQWPATLVQPVGSPLSLECTVEGTSNPNLYWYRQAAGRGLQLLFYSVGIGQISSEVPQNLSASRPQDRQFILSSKKLLLSDSGFYLCAWSLSVSYNEQFFGPGTRLTVL.

The chain employs TRBV6-1 and TRBJ2-7; D ambiguous. The length of the CDR3 is 13 residues. The germline V gene has CDR1 MNHNS and CDR2 SASEGT. Trimming removed 9 bases at V and 0 bases at J, with 12 bases between. The CDR3 DNA reads as TGTGCCAGTGCGGATCCGAACTCCTACGAGCAGTACTTC. Its protein product is CASADPNSYEQYF.

V and J are TRBV6-6 and TRBJ2-3; TRBD2 is a possible D gene (7 bases). Germline V gene sequence: CDR1 MNHNY, CDR2 SVGAGI (reference sequence). The CDR3 loop spans 15 amino acids. Trimming removed 0 bases from V and 2 bases from J, with 9 bases in between. In nucleotides, the CDR3 is TGTGCCAGCAGTTACTCGGGGGGGCACACAGATACGCAGTATTTT. Its protein is CASSYSGGHTDTQYF.

The chain couples TRBV27 to TRBJ1-1; 8 positions agree with TRBD1. CDR1 MNHEY and CDR2 SMNVEV come from the germline V gene (reference sequence). The ends lost 2 bases at V and 4 bases at J; junction bases unmatched: 0. This CDR3 has 13 residues. CDR3 in amino acids: CASSLTGGTEAFF. DNA for the CDR3: TGTGCCAGCAGTTTAACAGGGGGCACTGAAGCTTTCTTT.

This rearrangement joins TRBV2 to TRBJ2-7; TRBD1 aligns across 7 bases. The length of the CDR3 is 13 residues. After removal of 8 bases from V and 3 bases from J, the junction contained 7 bases not matched to a gene. The V gene's germline CDR1 is SNHLY and CDR2 FYNNEI. The DNA for the CDR3 is TGTGCCAGCCTCGACAGGGAAAACTACGAGCAGTACTTC. Amino acids: CASLDRENYEQYF.

This sequence joins TRBV7-3 and TRBJ2-3; 9 bases agree with TRBD2. In germline, CDR1 is SGHTA, CDR2 FQGTGA. The CDR3 runs to 18 residues. After removal of 5 bases from V and 2 bases from J, the junction contained 14 bases not matched to a gene. In DNA form, the CDR3 reads TGTGCCAGCAGCCTAGGGTGGTCTAGCGGGGTAAACACAGATACGCAGTATTTT. Its protein is CASSLGWSSGVNTDTQYF.

V and J are TRBV27 and TRBJ1-1; 9 positions match TRBD1. The CDR3 is made up of 15 amino acids. The J segment lost 6 bases and the V segment lost 3 bases, leaving 8 bases of the junction unmatched. Germline V gives CDR1 MNHEY, CDR2 SMNVEV (reference sequence). CDR3 protein: CASSLTGGGRSEAFF. The CDR3, as DNA: TGTGCCAGCAGTTTGACAGGGGGGGGTCGGTCTGAAGCTTTCTTT.

The chain carries TRBV21-1 and TRBJ2-2. TRBV21-1 is flagged as a pseudogene. The CDR3 loop spans 14 amino acids. CDR3 coding DNA: TGTGCCAGCAGCACCAAACGGTGGGCCGGGGAGCTGTTTTTT. This codes for CASSTKRWAGELFF.

The chain employs TRBV7-6 and TRBJ2-3; weak D call: TRBD1 (6 bases). Germline V gives CDR1 SGHVS, CDR2 FNYEAQ. The CDR3 extends over 15 amino acids. V shed 1 base and J shed 2 bases, with 10 bases lying between them. This chain's CDR3 is CASSLGQGYTDTQYF. CDR3 DNA: TGTGCCAGCAGCTTAGGGCAGGGGTACACAGATACGCAGTATTTT.

The chain couples TRBV5-1 to TRBJ2-1; no clear D gene. The V gene lost 4 bases and the J gene lost 7 bases, with 9 bases spanning the gap. The germline V gene encodes CDR1 SGHRS and CDR2 YFSETQ. CDR3 length: 12 amino acids. CDR3 amino acids: CASSAPMNEQFF. In nucleotides, the CDR3 is TGCGCCAGCAGCGCACCGATGAATGAGCAGTTCTTC.

The rearrangement uses TRBV15 and TRBJ2-3; D unclear. The CDR3 totals 14 residues. Germline V gene sequence: CDR1 LNHNV, CDR2 YYDKDF (reference sequence). V was cut by 1 base and J by 6 bases, with 11 bases left in between. CDR3 amino acids: CATSRVLRMDTQYF. In DNA form, the CDR3 reads TGTGCCACCAGCAGAGTGCTCCGTATGGATACGCAGTATTTT.

The rearrangement joins TRBV9 to TRBJ2-3; D may be TRBD1 (10 bases). The V end was cut by 3 bases, the J end by 4 bases, with 27 bases between. The CDR3 has 19 residues. Germline CDR1 reads SGDLS; CDR2 reads YYNGEE. CDR3 loop: CASSATGGKAGGPADTQYF. As DNA, the CDR3 is TGTGCCAGCAGCGCGACAGGGGGCAAGGCGGGAGGGCCTGCAGATACGCAGTATTTT.

The count of this clone is one. The chain couples TRBV7-6 to TRBJ2-3; the D gene could be TRBD1 or TRBD2 (5 bases each). In germline, CDR1 is SGHVS, CDR2 FNYEAQ. The CDR3 sequence is 14 residues long. V lost 5 bases and J lost 4, with 13 bases in between. The CDR3 sequence: CASSPTGAPDTQYF. The CDR3 DNA sequence: TGTGCCAGCAGCCCAACCGGGGCCCCAGATACGCAGTATTTT.

The V call is TRBV19, the J call TRBJ2-3; 12 nucleotides line up with TRBD1. V lost 5 bases to trimming and J lost 6 bases; unmatched junction nucleotides: 9. The CDR3 length is 16 residues. In germline, CDR1 is LNHDA, CDR2 SQIVND (reference sequence). CDR3 residues: CASSVGQGAFMDTQYF. In nucleotides, the CDR3 is TGTGCCAGTAGTGTGGGACAGGGGGCCTTCATGGATACGCAGTATTTT.

This rearrangement joins TRBV4-1 to TRBJ2-7; TRBD1 matches at 8 bases. The junction had 3 bases not matched to a gene; V was cut back by 0 bases and J by 5 bases. CDR3 size: 14 residues. Germline V CDR1 and CDR2: MGHRA, YSYEKL. CDR3 residues: CASSQDRGLDEQYF. The CDR3 nucleotides are TGCGCCAGCAGCCAAGACAGGGGGCTCGACGAGCAGTACTTC.

V gene TRBV19 combines with J gene TRBJ2-7, with a weak D call TRBD2 (5 bases). The germline gives CDR1 LNHDA, CDR2 SQIVND (reference sequence). The CDR3 sequence is 15 residues long. Trimming shortened V by 3 bases and J by 0 bases, and 12 bases separated the two germline ends. The CDR3 DNA reads as TGTGCCAGTAGTATTCCGGGGTCCGGCTCCTACGAGCAGTACTTC. This translates into CASSIPGSGSYEQYF.

This clone was detected only a few times. The V call is TRBV13, the J call TRBJ2-7, with D perhaps TRBD2 (6 bases). The V end lost 3 bases, the J end lost 0 bases, and 15 bases lay between the germline ends. The CDR3 runs to 16 residues. CDR1 and CDR2 from the germline V gene are PRHDT and FYEKMQ (reference sequence). This chain's CDR3 is CASSFHSGGLSYEQYF. CDR3 bases: TGTGCCAGCAGCTTCCATAGCGGAGGACTCTCCTACGAGCAGTACTTC.

The chain couples TRBV27 to TRBJ2-5; D not certain. The V end lost 0 bases, the J end lost 5 bases, and 16 bases lay between the germline ends. The CDR3 spans 16 residues. Germline V CDR1 and CDR2: MNHEY, SMNVEV (reference sequence). The CDR3 nucleotides read TGTGCCAGCAGTTTATCGCCGGCCGACCTGTGGGAGACCCAGTACTTC. Translating it yields CASSLSPADLWETQYF.

This chain links TRBV10-3 with TRBJ2-1, with D perhaps given as TRBD1 or TRBD2 (5 bases each). The CDR3 covers 15 residues. Trimming cost V 6 bases and J 3 bases, with 15 bases left between them. From germline, CDR1 is ENHRY and CDR2 SYGVKD. CDR3 DNA: TGTGCCATCAGCCCCTGGGACGGTAACTACAATGAGCAGTTCTTC. Protein: CAISPWDGNYNEQFF.

This CDR3 reads CASSEVTVRPTGELFF. The CDR3 DNA reads TGTGCCAGCAGTGAAGTAACGGTCCGACCCACCGGGGAGCTGTTTTTT. The genes are TRBV6-1 and TRBJ2-2; D is unclear. From germline, CDR1 is MNHNS and CDR2 SASEGT. The CDR3 runs 16 residues. With 1 base removed from V and 4 bases from J, the gap between germline ends came to 13 bases.